This TCR beta chain originates from a study of long-term antiretroviral therapy in people with HIV. To note about this clone: Its antigen is as yet unknown.

A v3.0 immunoSEQ assay was performed at survey level. Produced via immunoSEQ multiplex PCR; TCRdb's table is partial and in-frame only. Among tens of thousands of clones listed, roughly 80% were seen once. Study-wide results and caveats: Diversity increased after ART yet remained lower than in transplant donor controls.

Trimming took 10 bases from V and 5 from J; bases not matched to a gene: 5. The CDR3 runs to 12 residues. Germline V gene lookup returns CDR1 LNHDA and CDR2 SQIVND (reference sequence). The V gene is TRBV19, the J gene TRBJ1-2; 9 bases fit TRBD1. The TCR originated in a man aged 18 to 29 with HIV. Material: unsorted PBMCs, obtained 1 year after starting antiretroviral therapy. The CDR3 region is CATRTGEYGYTF. The CDR3 coding sequence is TGTGCCACTCGGACAGGGGAATATGGCTACACCTTC.